The 27 T cell receptor beta chains below were found in one sample sequenced in a study of blood T cell repertoires in COVID-19. Only in-frame clones appear in the TCRdb table, and some are missing; sequencing was by immunoSEQ multiplex PCR. The data contain 300,000 to 400,000 clones, around four fifths of them singletons. Sequenced: peripheral blood. These receptors all come from a man younger than 40 with active or convalescent COVID-19.

The V gene is TRBV2, the J gene TRBJ1-4, with 9 bases identical to TRBD1. Germline assignment: CDR1 SNHLY and CDR2 FYNNEI. There are 14 residues in the CDR3. J lost 7 bases, V lost 6 bases, and 6 bases had no gene match. CDR3 nucleotides: TGTGCCAGCAGGGGGACAGGGAATAGTGAAAAACTGTTTTTT. Amino acids: CASRGTGNSEKLFF.

The rearrangement uses TRBV3-1 (or the pseudogene TRBV3-2) and TRBJ2-7; maybe TRBD2 (6 bases). Germline CDR1 is LGHDT and CDR2 is YNNKEL (reference sequence). Deletions cut 3 bases from V and 5 bases from J, with 20 bases between. This CDR3 contains 16 residues. CDR3 region: CASSQPGLGPKNEQYF. Written as DNA, the CDR3 is TGTGCCAGCAGCCAGCCGGGACTGGGACCCAAGAACGAGCAGTACTTC.

The chain carries TRBV18 and TRBJ1-1, with D maybe TRBD1 (5 bases). Germline CDR1 KGHSH, CDR2 LQKENI. The V end was cut by 3 bases, the J end by 1 base, with 15 bases between. The CDR3 is 16 amino acids. CDR3 protein: CASSPGLSGGNTEAFF. In DNA form, the CDR3 reads TGTGCCAGCTCACCGGGACTCTCGGGGGGGAACACTGAAGCTTTCTTT.

The gene calls are TRBV2 and TRBJ1-6, with D perhaps TRBD1 (5 bases). CDR1 SNHLY and CDR2 FYNNEI come from the germline V gene. Deletions cut 1 base from V and 5 bases from J, with 9 bases between. The CDR3 is made up of 15 amino acids. The CDR3 sequence: CASSEDQGNNSPLHF. CDR3 sequence (DNA): TGTGCCAGCAGTGAAGACCAGGGAAATAATTCACCCCTCCACTTT.

The V call is TRBV7-3, the J call TRBJ2-3, with a tentative D call TRBD2 (6 bases). Trimming took 5 bases from V and 1 from J, leaving 13 bases between them. This CDR3 has 15 amino acids. CDR1 and CDR2 from the germline V gene are SGHTA and FQGTGA. The CDR3 coding sequence is TGTGCCAGCAGCCTCACCGGAGGGGGCACAGATACGCAGTATTTT. The encoded protein is CASSLTGGGTDTQYF.

The V gene is TRBV9, the J gene TRBJ2-3, with 10 bases matching TRBD2. The V gene's germline CDR1 is SGDLS and CDR2 YYNGEE. The V and J ends lost 7 bases and 4 bases, in that order; junction bases with no gene match: 15. This CDR3 region has 17 residues. As DNA, the CDR3 is TGTGCCAGCGAAAAGCGGGGGGGCATACTACCCTCAGATACGCAGTATTTT. It yields the protein CASEKRGGILPSDTQYF. Based on the CDR3 plus reference TRBV9 and TRBJ2-3, the full variable domain is DSGVTQTPKHLITATGQRVTLRCSPRSGDLSVYWYQQSLDQGLQFLIQYYNGEERAKGNILERFSAQQFPDLHSELNLSSLELGDSALYFCASEKRGGILPSDTQYFGPGTRLTVL.

This rearrangement joins TRBV6-2 or TRBV6-3 to TRBJ2-7; 11 nucleotides align to TRBD2. This CDR3 has 16 residues. CDR1 MNHEY and CDR2 SVGEGT come from the germline V gene. Trimming cost V 2 bases and J 6 bases; bases outside gene matches: 9. CDR3 protein: CASSYSEWTSGPEQYF. CDR3 nucleotide sequence: TGTGCCAGCAGTTACAGCGAATGGACTAGCGGGCCCGAGCAGTACTTC.

The rearrangement links TRBV9 to TRBJ2-1, with TRBD2 matching over 8 bases. Germline V gene data show CDR1 as SGDLS and CDR2 as YYNGEE. This CDR3 has 17 residues. J was trimmed by 1 base and V by 0 bases; bases with no gene match: 6. The CDR3 protein is CASSVESGGRSYNEQFF. In DNA, the CDR3 is TGTGCCAGCAGCGTAGAGTCGGGAGGGAGGTCCTACAATGAGCAGTTCTTC. Together with reference TRBV9 and TRBJ2-1, the CDR3 gives the full variable domain: DSGVTQTPKHLITATGQRVTLRCSPRSGDLSVYWYQQSLDQGLQFLIQYYNGEERAKGNILERFSAQQFPDLHSELNLSSLELGDSALYFCASSVESGGRSYNEQFFGPGTRLTVL.

This clone has just one count. The chain joins TRBV25-1 to TRBJ2-1; maybe TRBD1 (7 bases). The CDR3 is made up of 17 amino acids. The ends were cut back, 3 bases at V and 6 bases at J, with 21 bases in the middle. Germline V gives CDR1 MGHDK, CDR2 SYGVNS. Here the CDR3 reads CASSDDPGGNTGNEQFF. The CDR3 bases are TGTGCCAGCAGTGACGATCCAGGGGGGAATACGGGCAATGAGCAGTTCTTC.

This clone has only one observation. CDR3 sequence (DNA): TGTGCCAGCAGCGCCACTAGCGGGGGGTACGAGCAGTACTTC. Amino acid sequence: CASSATSGGYEQYF. The chain recombines TRBV9 with TRBJ2-7, with 12 bases lining up with TRBD2. The CDR3 has 14 amino acids. V was pared by 3 bases and J by 4 bases, with 2 bases of the junction left unmatched. Germline V CDR1 and CDR2: SGDLS, YYNGEE. Based on the CDR3 plus reference TRBV9 and TRBJ2-7, the full variable domain is DSGVTQTPKHLITATGQRVTLRCSPRSGDLSVYWYQQSLDQGLQFLIQYYNGEERAKGNILERFSAQQFPDLHSELNLSSLELGDSALYFCASSATSGGYEQYFGPGTRLTVT.

The chain employs TRBV30 and TRBJ1-6; D gene unclear. The CDR3 totals 14 residues. Trimming removed 5 bases at V and 1 base at J, with 9 bases between. CDR1 and CDR2 from the germline V gene are GTSNPN and SVGIG (reference sequence). CDR3 sequence: CAWVPGSYNSPLHF. In DNA form, the CDR3 reads TGTGCCTGGGTCCCGGGGTCCTATAATTCACCCCTCCACTTT.

The genes are TRBV6-2 or TRBV6-3 and TRBJ2-5, with 10 bases matching TRBD2. CDR3 length: 15 residues. V lost 4 bases, J lost 1 base, and 3 bases stayed unmatched. CDR1 MNHEY and CDR2 SVGEGT come from the germline V gene. The CDR3 loop reads CASSFLAGGQETQYF. As DNA, the CDR3 is TGTGCCAGCAGTTTTTTAGCGGGGGGCCAAGAGACCCAGTACTTC.

The CDR3 region is CASSPQGNSPLHF. As DNA, the CDR3 is TGTGCCAGCAGTCCCCAGGGGAATTCACCCCTCCACTTT. The chain links TRBV6-5 to TRBJ1-6; a possible D gene is TRBD1 (6 bases). Germline CDR1 reads MNHEY; CDR2 reads SVGAGI. The CDR3 totals 13 residues. Between the trimmed V and J ends, which lost 5 bases and 7 bases, there was a span of 9 bases.

The genes are TRBV30 and TRBJ2-1; 8 positions agree with TRBD2. V lost 5 bases, J lost 7 bases, and 4 bases stayed unmatched. Germline V gene sequence: CDR1 GTSNPN, CDR2 SVGIG (reference sequence). CDR3 length: 12 residues. The CDR3 region is CAWAGGGNEQFF. The CDR3 DNA follows: TGTGCCTGGGCGGGAGGTGGGAATGAGCAGTTCTTC.

This CDR3 reads CASSPTQARGLSYEQYF. The CDR3 DNA sequence: TGCGCCAGCAGCCCAACTCAAGCGAGGGGGCTCTCCTACGAGCAGTACTTC. The chain is built from TRBV4-1 and TRBJ2-7, with TRBD1 matching over 7 bases. The germline CDR1 and CDR2 sequences are MGHRA and YSYEKL. V lost 4 bases to trimming and J lost 0 bases; unmatched junction nucleotides: 12. The CDR3 loop spans 17 amino acids.

The chain combines TRBV6-5 with TRBJ2-3; a possible D gene is TRBD2 (5 bases). Trimming removed 7 bases from V and 2 bases from J, with 13 bases in between. Germline CDR1 MNHEY, CDR2 SVGAGI. The CDR3 contains 14 residues. CDR3 coding DNA: TGTGCCAGCAAGGAAGGGAGCGACACAGATACGCAGTATTTT. The encoded protein is CASKEGSDTDTQYF.

The V gene is TRBV3-1 (or the pseudogene TRBV3-2), the J gene TRBJ2-7, with no clear D. The germline gives CDR1 LGHDT, CDR2 YNNKEL (reference sequence). The V and J ends lost 0 bases and 6 bases respectively, with 6 bases between them. CDR3 length equals 12 residues. In DNA form, the CDR3 reads TGTGCCAGCAGCCAAGAAACAGCCGAGCAGTACTTC. This sequence encodes CASSQETAEQYF.

This clone was detected once. The chain links TRBV29-1 to TRBJ1-1; 7 nucleotides agree with TRBD1. Germline trimming cut 7 bases from V and 0 bases from J; bases unmatched to any gene: 5. The CDR3 runs to 13 residues. Germline CDR1 SQVTM, CDR2 ANQGSEA. The CDR3 DNA follows: TGCAGCGCCTTAGGGGGCCTGAACACTGAAGCTTTCTTT. Protein product: CSALGGLNTEAFF.

This clone was seen just once. The gene calls are TRBV4-2 and TRBJ1-5, with a weak D call TRBD1 (5 bases). Looked up from germline, CDR1 is LGHNA and CDR2 is YNFKEQ. V gave up 0 bases and J gave up 8 bases, with 14 bases separating them. This CDR3 has 15 amino acids. CDR3 in amino acids: CASSQEGYLGEPQHF. The CDR3 DNA follows: TGTGCCAGCAGCCAAGAGGGCTATTTAGGGGAGCCCCAGCATTTT.

The chain is built from TRBV4-2 and TRBJ2-3; 10 bases map to TRBD2. The CDR3 is 15 residues long. The trim removed 1 base at V and 4 bases at J, leaving 2 bases unmatched. Germline CDR1 LGHNA, CDR2 YNFKEQ. CDR3 residues: CASSQASGSADTQYF. In nucleotides, the CDR3 is TGTGCCAGCAGCCAAGCTAGCGGGAGCGCAGATACGCAGTATTTT.

Comments on this clone: This same CDR3 is encoded by further DNA sequences in the sample. The chain carries TRBV30 and TRBJ2-7, with D unresolved. V shed 1 base and J shed 0 bases, with 4 bases lying between them. Germline V lookup: CDR1 GTSNPN, CDR2 SVGIG (reference sequence). This CDR3 contains 12 residues. CDR3 residues: CAWSGASYEQYF. Written as DNA, the CDR3 is TGTGCCTGGAGTGGGGCCTCCTACGAGCAGTACTTC.

V and J are TRBV10-2 and TRBJ1-5, with 9 bases aligning to TRBD1. CDR1 is WSHSY, CDR2 SAAADI, per germline. V lost 2 bases and J lost 7; bases outside the gene matches: 3. CDR3 size: 14 residues. The chain's CDR3 is CASSETGGRQPQHF. The CDR3 coding sequence is TGCGCCAGCAGTGAGACAGGGGGCAGGCAGCCCCAGCATTTT.

The chain is built from TRBV19 and TRBJ2-7; TRBD2 aligns across 7 bases. The CDR3 runs 16 residues. Per the germline V gene, CDR1 is LNHDA and CDR2 is SQIVND (reference sequence). The V gene end was trimmed by 8 bases and the J gene end by 2 bases; junction bases not matched to a gene: 15. CDR3 loop: CASGLGRGIPPYEQYF. Here the CDR3 DNA reads TGTGCCAGTGGCCTGGGGCGGGGGATTCCACCCTACGAGCAGTACTTC.

The chain recombines TRBV12-5 with TRBJ2-2, with TRBD1 as a possible D gene (6 bases). Trimming stripped 6 bases from V and 1 base from J, with 18 bases between. The CDR3 runs 17 residues. The germline gives CDR1 LGHNT, CDR2 FRNRAP. CDR3 residues: CASGAYWTERNTGELFF. For the CDR3, the DNA is TGTGCTAGTGGGGCCTACTGGACAGAGAGGAACACCGGGGAGCTGTTTTTT.

The genes are TRBV5-8 and TRBJ2-5, with 9 bases fitting TRBD1. Germline CDR1 SGHTS, CDR2 YDEGEE. V trimming: 4 bases; J trimming: 7 bases; junction bases outside the gene matches: 8. The CDR3 totals 14 residues. CDR3 sequence: CASSPGTGRGTQYF. Here the CDR3 DNA reads TGTGCCAGCAGCCCTGGGACAGGGCGGGGGACCCAGTACTTC.

The sample holds one count of this clone. The rearrangement uses TRBV5-5 and TRBJ2-5; 8 positions match TRBD2. Losses at the gene ends were 2 bases for V and 5 bases for J; bases not matched to a gene: 5. The germline V gene has CDR1 SGHKS and CDR2 YYEKEE (reference sequence). This CDR3 has 14 residues. This chain's CDR3 is CASSFWTSMETQYF. For the CDR3, the DNA is TGTGCCAGCAGCTTCTGGACTAGCATGGAGACCCAGTACTTC.

The V gene is TRBV4-1, the J gene TRBJ2-2; D gene ambiguous. The CDR3 consists of 15 residues. From germline, CDR1 is MGHRA and CDR2 YSYEKL. Trimming removed 5 bases from V and 0 bases from J, with 10 bases in between. CDR3 in DNA: TGCGCCAGCAGCACACACAACGCGAACACCGGGGAGCTGTTTTTT. This gives the protein CASSTHNANTGELFF.